Presented here are 26 T cell receptor beta chains from one specimen sequenced in a study of blood T cell repertoires in COVID-19. Repertoires were generated with immunoSEQ multiplex PCR, while TCRdb's copy carries only in-frame clones and drops some. The sample includes under 200,000 clones, 85% to 90% of them seen just once. The source material was PBMCs or T cells enriched from blood (not recorded which). These receptor sequences come from a woman in her forties or fifties who had recovered from COVID-19.

The V call is TRBV6-6, the J call TRBJ1-2; D is uncertain. This CDR3 is 17 amino acids long. V was pared by 5 bases and J by 7 bases, with 26 bases between. The germline V gene has CDR1 MNHNY and CDR2 SVGAGI (reference sequence). CDR3 bases: TGTGCCAGCAGTCCCGCTAGGTCGGTTCTGGGAGTCGGTGGCTACACCTTC. Its protein is CASSPARSVLGVGGYTF.

The chain recombines TRBV6-5 with TRBJ2-2; D gene ambiguous. The V end was cut by 0 bases, the J end by 3 bases, with 11 bases between. CDR3 length equals 16 residues. From germline, CDR1 is MNHEY and CDR2 SVGAGI. CDR3 bases: TGTGCCAGCAGTTACTCCCAGTCGTCATACACCGGGGAGCTGTTTTTT. Amino acid sequence: CASSYSQSSYTGELFF.

The chain employs TRBV18 and TRBJ1-1; 8 bases map to TRBD1. The V gene's germline CDR1 is KGHSH and CDR2 LQKENI. CDR3 length: 14 residues. Trimming took 3 bases from V and 10 from J; bases not matched to a gene: 10. The CDR3 sequence: CASSPPRGQGSAFF. The CDR3 coding sequence is TGTGCCAGCTCACCTCCAAGAGGACAGGGCTCAGCTTTCTTT.

The CDR3, as DNA: TGCAGCGTTGACCAGGGGGGTTCCACTGAAGCTTTCTTT. Protein: CSVDQGGSTEAFF. The chain employs TRBV29-1 and TRBJ1-1; 7 positions match TRBD1. V lost 3 bases to trimming and J lost 4 bases; unmatched junction nucleotides: 5. The CDR3 length is 13 residues. In germline, CDR1 is SQVTM, CDR2 ANQGSEA.

The V and J genes are TRBV5-4 and TRBJ1-1, with a weak D call TRBD1 (6 bases). This CDR3 has 15 amino acids. V was cut by 4 bases and J by 2 bases, with 15 bases left in between. The V gene's germline CDR1 is SGHNT and CDR2 YYREEE (reference sequence). This CDR3 reads CASSRSTGINTEAFF. The DNA for the CDR3 is TGTGCCAGCAGCCGATCGACAGGTATCAACACTGAAGCTTTCTTT.

The chain uses TRBV6-5 and TRBJ1-2; 9 nucleotides agree with TRBD1. Per the germline V gene, CDR1 is MNHEY and CDR2 is SVGAGI. CDR3 length: 14 residues. V shed 7 bases, J shed 5 bases, and the junction held 8 bases outside the gene matches. CDR3 bases: TGTGCCAGCAACAGGGGACAGGGCTTTTATGGCTACACCTTC. This gives the protein CASNRGQGFYGYTF.

The chain uses TRBV6-2 or TRBV6-3 and TRBJ1-2; 7 nucleotides agree with TRBD1. The CDR3 has 17 amino acids. From germline, CDR1 is MNHEY and CDR2 SVGEGT. V was clipped by 5 bases and J by 3 bases; unmatched bases: 15. CDR3 bases: TGTGCCAGCAGTGACCTGAGGACAGGCCGCACTTACTATGGCTACACCTTC. This translates into CASSDLRTGRTYYGYTF.

This clone was recorded at least ten times. The genes are TRBV7-9 and TRBJ1-2, with TRBD1 as a possible D gene (5 bases). V lost 7 bases and J 2 bases, leaving 20 bases between the germline ends. Germline V gives CDR1 SEHNR, CDR2 FQNEAQ (reference sequence). The CDR3 extends over 16 amino acids. The CDR3 loop reads CASTSIKGRGNYGYTF. The DNA for the CDR3 is TGTGCCAGCACCTCAATAAAGGGGCGCGGAAACTATGGCTACACCTTC.

The chain joins TRBV30 to TRBJ1-2; maybe TRBD1 (5 bases). This CDR3 comprises 14 residues. V lost 2 bases, J lost 4 bases, and 14 bases lay in between. In germline, CDR1 is GTSNPN, CDR2 SVGIG (reference sequence). The CDR3 sequence: CAWSPTGKRYGYTF. The CDR3 DNA is TGTGCCTGGAGTCCCACAGGCAAACGCTATGGCTACACCTTC.

As concerns this clone: Its ends do not fully match the called genes, so a read error is possible. This rearrangement joins TRBV7-6 to TRBJ1-6, with 8 bases aligning to TRBD1. Germline-derived CDR1 and CDR2 are SGHVS and FNYEAQ. The CDR3 consists of 16 residues. The CDR3 loop is CASSLVVRTGQSPLHF. The CDR3 region has the DNA TGTGCCAGCAGTTTAGTCGTTCGGACAGGGCAATCACCCCTCCACTTT.

This chain joins TRBV9 and TRBJ2-7; 7 bases match TRBD1. V lost 3 bases, J lost 3 bases, and 9 bases stayed unmatched. The CDR3 has 15 amino acids. Germline V lookup: CDR1 SGDLS, CDR2 YYNGEE. CDR3 amino acids: CASSASPGQLYEQYF. Here the CDR3 DNA reads TGTGCCAGCAGCGCCTCCCCGGGACAGCTCTACGAGCAGTACTTC.

The CDR3 here is CASSIDGQGRNYEQYF. The CDR3, as DNA: TGTGCCAGTAGTATTGACGGGCAGGGGAGAAACTACGAGCAGTACTTC. This chain connects TRBV19 to TRBJ2-7, with D tentatively TRBD1 (6 bases). V was pared by 3 bases and J by 3 bases, with 18 bases between. Per the germline V gene, CDR1 is LNHDA and CDR2 is SQIVND (reference sequence). The CDR3 is 16 amino acids.

The chain links TRBV12-5 to TRBJ2-1; weak D call: TRBD1 (5 bases). Per the germline V gene, CDR1 is LGHNT and CDR2 is FRNRAP. Between the trimmed V and J ends, which lost 6 bases and 6 bases, there was a span of 12 bases. The length of the CDR3 is 13 residues. This CDR3 reads CASGTATVNEQFF. In nucleotides, the CDR3 is TGTGCTAGTGGGACAGCCACCGTCAATGAGCAGTTCTTC.

In DNA form, the CDR3 reads TGCGCCAGCAGTGAGACAGGGGGCGCCTCAGCGAATTCACCCCTCCACTTT. Residues: CASSETGGASANSPLHF. This sequence joins TRBV10-2 and TRBJ1-6, with 9 bases matching TRBD1. The CDR3 sequence is 17 residues long. Looked up from germline, CDR1 is WSHSY and CDR2 is SAAADI. V was clipped by 2 bases and J by 7 bases; unmatched bases: 9.

The CDR3 DNA reads as TGTGCCAGTACACCGACAGGGATCTTTACCGGGGAGCTGTTTTTT. Translated, it gives CASTPTGIFTGELFF. The V gene is TRBV19, the J gene TRBJ2-2, with 7 bases matching TRBD1. The CDR3 extends over 15 amino acids. In germline, CDR1 is LNHDA, CDR2 SQIVND (reference sequence). The J segment lost 5 bases and the V segment lost 7 bases, leaving 10 bases of the junction unmatched.

This chain uses TRBV5-1 with TRBJ1-1; possibly TRBD1 for D (5 bases). CDR3 length equals 15 residues. The V gene lost 1 base and the J gene lost 1 base, with 11 bases spanning the gap. Germline CDR1 SGHRS, CDR2 YFSETQ. The CDR3 spells CASSLLREGNTEAFF. CDR3 nucleotides: TGCGCCAGCAGCTTGCTCAGGGAGGGGAACACTGAAGCTTTCTTT.

The chain combines TRBV6-9 with TRBJ1-3; no reliable D call. Germline CDR1 and CDR2: MNHGY and SVAAGI. The V end lost 4 bases, the J end lost 0 bases, and 7 bases lay between the germline ends. This CDR3 has 14 residues. The CDR3 bases are TGTGCCAGCAGTTCGGACTACTCTGGAAACACCATATATTTT. This encodes CASSSDYSGNTIYF.

The J gene is TRBJ1-2, the V gene TRBV15; weak D call: TRBD1 (6 bases). The length of the CDR3 is 15 residues. Germline V gene lookup returns CDR1 LNHNV and CDR2 YYDKDF (reference sequence). Trimming removed 6 bases at V and 1 base at J, with 15 bases between. The CDR3 sequence: CATSRTEDSNYGYTF. The CDR3 DNA reads TGTGCCACCAGTAGGACGGAGGACAGTAACTATGGCTACACCTTC.

This sequence joins TRBV27 and TRBJ1-5; a weak D match, TRBD1 (5 bases). CDR3 length: 14 amino acids. CDR1 and CDR2 (germline): MNHEY, SMNVEV (reference sequence). V was shortened by 3 bases and J by 2 bases, with 8 bases between the two germline ends. CDR3 DNA: TGTGCCAGCAGTTTGCGGGGACGCAATCAGCCCCAGCATTTT. It codes for CASSLRGRNQPQHF.

V is TRBV5-1 and J is TRBJ2-3, with 7 bases that match TRBD1. CDR1 is SGHRS and CDR2 is YFSETQ in the germline V gene. The trim removed 0 bases at V and 2 bases at J, leaving 3 bases unmatched. The CDR3 has 15 residues. CDR3 sequence (DNA): TGCGCCAGCAGCTTGGAGGGGGCCTTCACAGATACGCAGTATTTT. Its protein product is CASSLEGAFTDTQYF.

The CDR3 reads CASNLSTGELFF. The DNA for the CDR3 is TGTGCCAGCAACCTATCAACCGGGGAGCTGTTTTTT. J is TRBJ2-2 and V is TRBV21-1; the D call in the table, TRBD2, was not verified against the DNA. TRBV21-1 counts as a pseudogene. CDR3 length: 12 residues.

V gene TRBV5-5 combines with J gene TRBJ1-4, with 7 positions matching TRBD1. This CDR3 has 14 residues. With V trimmed by 1 base and J by 7 bases, 4 bases remained unmatched. Germline V gene sequence: CDR1 SGHKS, CDR2 YYEKEE (reference sequence). CDR3 nucleotide sequence: TGTGCCAGCAGCTTGTTGACAGGGATTGAAAAACTGTTTTTT. Translation gives CASSLLTGIEKLFF.

The table lists this clone with a few counts. The rearrangement links TRBV14 to TRBJ1-2; 8 bases match TRBD1. Germline trimming cut 5 bases from V and 8 bases from J; bases unmatched to any gene: 10. CDR3 length: 14 residues. CDR1 is SGHDN, CDR2 FVKESK, per germline. CDR3 bases: TGTGCCAGCAGCTTTACGACAGGGGTAGGGGGCTACACCTTC. It encodes CASSFTTGVGGYTF. The entire variable domain, with the rest obtained from reference TRBV14 and TRBJ1-2, is as follows: EAGVTQFPSHSVIEKGQTVTLRCDPISGHDNLYWYRRVMGKEIKFLLHFVKESKQDESGMPNNRFLAERTGGTYSTLKVQPAELEDSGVYFCASSFTTGVGGYTFGSGTRLTVV.

This clone has just one count. The CDR3 sequence is CAWGTDSNQPQHF. CDR3 coding DNA: TGTGCCTGGGGGACAGATAGCAATCAGCCCCAGCATTTT. The V and J genes are TRBV30 and TRBJ1-5; 7 bases fit TRBD1. The CDR3 consists of 13 residues. V shed 5 bases and J 0 bases; nucleotides not matched to a gene: 1. Germline V gene data show CDR1 as GTSNPN and CDR2 as SVGIG (reference sequence).

This chain joins TRBV9 and TRBJ2-5; 8 bases fit TRBD2. Germline V lookup: CDR1 SGDLS, CDR2 YYNGEE. The CDR3 runs 18 residues. Trimming at V came to 4 bases and at J to 5 bases, leaving 19 bases not matched to a gene. The CDR3 DNA reads as TGTGCCAGCAGCTCGGGCGTCCTGGACGGGGGGGCCAGGGAGACCCAGTACTTC. Its protein product is CASSSGVLDGGARETQYF.

V and J are TRBV7-9 and TRBJ1-2; D perhaps matches TRBD1 (6 bases). Trimming shortened V by 1 base and J by 2 bases, and 11 bases separated the two germline ends. The CDR3 consists of 15 residues. Germline CDR1 reads SEHNR; CDR2 reads FQNEAQ (reference sequence). CDR3: CASSLGAGANYGYTF. Here the CDR3 DNA reads TGTGCCAGCAGCTTAGGGGCGGGGGCCAACTATGGCTACACCTTC.